The 27 T cell receptor beta chains reported below all come from one sample, sequenced in a study of OX40 agonist ivuxolimab in advanced cancers. Sequenced by immunoSEQ multiplex PCR; TCRdb stores in-frame clones only, minus some. The sample lists roughly 60,000 clones, 80% to 85% occurring once. Source: CD4+ or CD8+ T cells sorted from blood, taken in a trial of the OX40 agonist ivuxolimab. These receptors all come from an adult with an advanced solid tumor such as melanoma, head and neck, liver or kidney cancer.

The gene calls are TRBV4-1 and TRBJ2-2; D perhaps matches TRBD2 (6 bases). CDR1 is MGHRA, CDR2 YSYEKL, per germline. The CDR3 extends over 18 amino acids. V lost 0 bases and J lost 4, with 18 bases in between. The CDR3 here is CASSQDRRTWEVTGELFF. For the CDR3, the DNA is TGCGCCAGCAGCCAAGATCGGAGAACTTGGGAGGTCACCGGGGAGCTGTTTTTT.

V and J are TRBV4-1 and TRBJ1-1; 7 bases fit TRBD1. CDR1 is MGHRA, CDR2 YSYEKL, per germline. The CDR3 extends over 15 amino acids. V lost 3 bases, J lost 3 bases, and 7 bases stayed unmatched. The CDR3 nucleotides read TGCGCCAGCAGCCACCCTGACAGGGCCTACACTGAAGCTTTCTTT. It translates to CASSHPDRAYTEAFF.

The chain employs TRBV12-5 and TRBJ1-1; possibly TRBD1 for D (5 bases). This CDR3 spans 14 amino acids. The germline V gene has CDR1 LGHNT and CDR2 FRNRAP. Trimming took off 4 bases at V and 1 base at J, with 10 bases between the two ends. The CDR3 nucleotides are TGTGCTAGTGGTTGGGGGGAGGAGAACACTGAAGCTTTCTTT. Translation gives CASGWGEENTEAFF.

The V call is TRBV28, the J call TRBJ2-5; no clear D. In germline, CDR1 is MDHEN, CDR2 SYDVKM. Trimming cost V 5 bases and J 3 bases, with 25 bases left between them. The CDR3 length is 18 residues. CDR3 residues: CASSTILSASGPKETQYF. The CDR3 DNA is TGTGCCAGCAGTACTATACTCTCCGCGAGTGGGCCGAAAGAGACCCAGTACTTC.

The CDR3: CASKERVGDTGELFF. The CDR3 nucleotides are TGTGCCAGCAAAGAGAGAGTCGGCGACACCGGGGAGCTGTTTTTT. The J gene is TRBJ2-2, the V gene TRBV2; D not certain. V was trimmed by 7 bases and J by 3 bases, leaving 15 bases between them. The CDR3 has 15 residues. Germline CDR1 reads SNHLY; CDR2 reads FYNNEI. Looking up the rest from reference TRBV2 and TRBJ2-2 gives the full variable domain: EPEVTQTPSHQVTQMGQEVILRCVPISNHLYFYWYRQILGQKVEFLVSFYNNEISEKSEIFDDQFSVERPDGSNFTLKIRSTKLEDSAMYFCASKERVGDTGELFFGEGSRLTVL.

This sequence joins TRBV28 and TRBJ2-6; no clear D. This CDR3 is 16 amino acids long. Germline V gene data show CDR1 as MDHEN and CDR2 as SYDVKM. Trimming pared 7 bases from V and 4 bases from J, leaving 17 bases between. The CDR3 DNA sequence: TGTGCCAGCACCCGGACCGCATGGTCCGGGGCCAACGTCCTGACTTTC. This encodes CASTRTAWSGANVLTF.

The rearrangement uses TRBV7-2 and TRBJ1-1; maybe TRBD1 (5 bases). The CDR3 has 17 amino acids. V was cut by 4 bases and J by 0 bases, with 18 bases left in between. Germline V gene sequence: CDR1 SGHTA, CDR2 FQGNSA. Written as DNA, the CDR3 is TGTGCCAGCAGCTCTAGTGGCTGGAGGGGTATGAACACTGAAGCTTTCTTT. This codes for CASSSSGWRGMNTEAFF.

This chain links TRBV6-1 with TRBJ1-5; D is possibly TRBD1 (5 bases). The V gene's germline CDR1 is MNHNS and CDR2 SASEGT. V shed 4 bases and J shed 6 bases, with 16 bases lying between them. This CDR3 is built from 15 residues. The CDR3 DNA reads as TGTGCCAGCAGTGCAGGAGGGGTAGACAGTCAGCCCCAGCATTTT. It translates to CASSAGGVDSQPQHF.

This clone has only one observation. The chain couples TRBV2 to TRBJ2-5; perhaps D is TRBD1 or TRBD2 (6 bases each). Germline V gene data show CDR1 as SNHLY and CDR2 as FYNNEI. The CDR3 has 14 amino acids. V was clipped by 9 bases and J by 2 bases, with 16 bases between them. In DNA, the CDR3 is TGTGCCAGTCGTGCCGGAGGGGGTCAAGAGACCCAGTACTTC. It is translated as CASRAGGGQETQYF.

This rearrangement joins TRBV12-5 to TRBJ2-3; 11 nucleotides line up with TRBD2. V shed 4 bases and J 2 bases; nucleotides not matched to a gene: 5. This CDR3 is 16 amino acids long. Germline loops: CDR1 LGHNT, CDR2 FRNRAP. The CDR3 here is CASGWTSGFDTDTQYF. The CDR3 DNA follows: TGTGCTAGTGGTTGGACTAGCGGGTTCGACACAGATACGCAGTATTTT.

The chain couples TRBV7-6 to TRBJ2-2, with TRBD2 matching over 8 bases. CDR1 SGHVS and CDR2 FNYEAQ come from the germline V gene. V dropped 8 bases and J dropped 0; count of bases not matched to a gene: 11. CDR3 length: 17 residues. CDR3 sequence (DNA): TGTGCCAGCCAATTTGAGGCTAGCGGGTCGAACACCGGGGAGCTGTTTTTT. This translates into CASQFEASGSNTGELFF.

In the case of this clone: Other DNA sequences in the sample encode the same CDR3. This chain joins TRBV2 and TRBJ2-2; 7 nucleotides match TRBD2. The CDR3 spans 16 residues. Germline trimming cut 2 bases from V and 0 bases from J; bases unmatched to any gene: 3. Germline V gene sequence: CDR1 SNHLY, CDR2 FYNNEI. The DNA of the CDR3 is TGTGCCAGCAGTGAACAAGCGGGAACGAACACCGGGGAGCTGTTTTTT. It yields the protein CASSEQAGTNTGELFF.

The chain joins TRBV2 to TRBJ2-5; D may correspond to TRBD1 or TRBD2 (5 bases each). This CDR3 region has 14 residues. CDR1 SNHLY and CDR2 FYNNEI come from the germline V gene. The germline V and J ends were trimmed by 3 bases and 7 bases, with 15 bases remaining between them. CDR3: CASSERRGRGTQYF. CDR3 in DNA: TGTGCCAGCAGTGAGCGACGGGGTAGGGGGACCCAGTACTTC.

V gene TRBV6-1 combines with J gene TRBJ2-7; D perhaps matches TRBD1 (5 bases). Germline V CDR1 and CDR2: MNHNS, SASEGT. The CDR3 has 14 amino acids. V lost 7 bases and J lost 0, with 13 bases in between. CDR3: CASTIDSTSYEQYF. CDR3 bases: TGTGCCAGCACTATTGACAGTACCTCCTACGAGCAGTACTTC.

This chain links TRBV6-5 with TRBJ2-1; 10 bases are shared with TRBD1. The CDR3 totals 14 residues. V lost 8 bases and J lost 3; bases outside the gene matches: 4. CDR1 MNHEY and CDR2 SVGAGI come from the germline V gene. This chain's CDR3 is CASSRTGGYNEQFF. In DNA form, the CDR3 reads TGTGCCAGCTCGCGGACAGGGGGCTACAATGAGCAGTTCTTC.

The genes are TRBV7-2 and TRBJ2-5; possibly TRBD2 for D (7 bases). Germline V lookup: CDR1 SGHTA, CDR2 FQGNSA. The CDR3 runs 15 residues. Trimming stripped 1 base from V and 4 bases from J, with 13 bases between. Written as DNA, the CDR3 is TGTGCCAGCAGCTTAGACGGGGGGCTAGGAGAGACCCAGTACTTC. Its protein product is CASSLDGGLGETQYF.

This chain links TRBV2 with TRBJ1-5; the D gene is possibly TRBD1 (6 bases). Germline assignment: CDR1 SNHLY and CDR2 FYNNEI. V was pared by 5 bases and J by 2 bases, with 13 bases between. The CDR3 length is 15 residues. In nucleotides, the CDR3 is TGTGCCAGCAGTAGCCCCGCAGGGGGCAATCAGCCCCAGCATTTT. Its protein product is CASSSPAGGNQPQHF.

CDR3 loop: CATSRLRAYEQYF. The CDR3 DNA reads TGTGCCACCAGTCGTTTAAGAGCCTACGAGCAGTACTTC. The chain links TRBV15 to TRBJ2-5, with unresolved D. The J call is uncertain, as TRBJ2-7 better fits the DNA end. The CDR3 totals 13 residues. The germline V gene has CDR1 LNHNV and CDR2 YYDKDF (reference sequence).

V usage is TRBV7-9 and J usage is TRBJ1-1, with D maybe TRBD1 (5 bases). This CDR3 comprises 13 residues. Germline CDR1 reads SEHNR; CDR2 reads FQNEAQ (reference sequence). Trimming pared 5 bases from V and 5 bases from J, leaving 12 bases between. The CDR3 loop is CASSLGEFTEAFF. The CDR3 bases are TGTGCCAGCAGCCTGGGGGAGTTTACTGAAGCTTTCTTT.

CDR3 DNA sequence: TGTGCCACCAGCAGAGAGTGGACAGGCGGGAATTCACCCCTCCACTTT. Translation gives CATSREWTGGNSPLHF. V and J are TRBV15 and TRBJ1-6; 7 bases line up with TRBD1. The germline gives CDR1 LNHNV, CDR2 YYDKDF (reference sequence). The CDR3 consists of 16 residues. The ends lost 0 bases at V and 7 bases at J; junction bases unmatched: 6.

This clone appeared a few times. The V and J genes are TRBV5-4 and TRBJ1-2; 9 bases map to TRBD1. With V trimmed by 0 bases and J by 5 bases, 2 bases remained unmatched. Germline V CDR1 and CDR2: SGHNT, YYREEE (reference sequence). The CDR3 extends over 14 amino acids. DNA for the CDR3: TGTGCCAGCAGCTTGGCCGGGACAGGGTATGGCTACACCTTC. Its translation: CASSLAGTGYGYTF.

The rearrangement links TRBV19 to TRBJ2-1; D could derive from TRBD1 or TRBD2 (6 bases each). Germline CDR1 and CDR2: LNHDA and SQIVND (reference sequence). Trimming left V 1 base short and J 5 bases short, with 15 bases between. The CDR3 runs to 16 residues. The CDR3 here is CASSIVGGRYHNEQFF. The CDR3 coding sequence is TGTGCCAGTAGTATAGTTGGGGGGCGATATCACAATGAGCAGTTCTTC. The variable domain in full, with the rest retrieved from reference TRBV19 and TRBJ2-1, is DGGITQSPKYLFRKEGQNVTLSCEQNLNHDAMYWYRQDPGQGLRLIYYSQIVNDFQKGDIAEGYSVSREKKESFPLTVTSAQKNPTAFYLCASSIVGGRYHNEQFFGPGTRLTVL.

The rearrangement links TRBV5-1 to TRBJ1-3, with 7 bases matching TRBD1. CDR1 and CDR2 (germline): SGHRS, YFSETQ. Trimming took 4 bases from V and 0 from J; bases not matched to a gene: 10. CDR3 length: 17 amino acids. CDR3 loop: CASSIGTADLSGNTIYF. Here the CDR3 DNA reads TGCGCCAGCAGCATAGGGACAGCTGACCTCTCTGGAAACACCATATATTTT.

The rearrangement joins TRBV12-5 to TRBJ2-3; D unclear. The CDR3 has 16 amino acids. The V end lost 0 bases, the J end lost 4 bases, and 14 bases lay between the germline ends. CDR1 and CDR2 from the germline V gene are LGHNT and FRNRAP. The CDR3 region is CASGLVRSSTADTQYF. The CDR3, as DNA: TGTGCTAGTGGTTTGGTACGTAGCTCAACGGCAGATACGCAGTATTTT.

The CDR3 protein is CASRGTSGREEYF. The CDR3 DNA reads TGTGCCAGCAGAGGGACTAGCGGGAGGGAGGAGTACTTC. The rearrangement joins TRBV6-1 to TRBJ2-7; 16 nucleotides match TRBD2. The CDR3 loop spans 13 amino acids. CDR1 is MNHNS and CDR2 is SASEGT in the germline V gene. V lost 6 bases to trimming and J lost 11 bases; unmatched junction nucleotides: 4.

About this clone itself: Other DNA sequences in the sample encode the same CDR3. The genes are TRBV28 and TRBJ1-5; D gene ambiguous. The V and J ends lost 2 bases and 7 bases respectively, with 6 bases between them. This CDR3 has 12 residues. The germline V gene has CDR1 MDHEN and CDR2 SYDVKM. CDR3 coding DNA: TGTGCCAGCAGTTTAAGGTACCAGCCCCAGCATTTT. It encodes CASSLRYQPQHF.

V gene TRBV5-1 combines with J gene TRBJ1-3, with D perhaps TRBD1 (5 bases). Trimming removed 0 bases at V and 0 bases at J, with 10 bases between. This CDR3 comprises 16 residues. Per germline, CDR1 SGHRS and CDR2 YFSETQ. CDR3 region: CASSLDDSRSGNTIYF. The DNA of the CDR3 is TGCGCCAGCAGCTTGGACGACAGTCGCTCTGGAAACACCATATATTTT. Drawing the rest from reference TRBV5-1 and TRBJ1-3, the complete variable domain is KAGVTQTPRYLIKTRGQQVTLSCSPISGHRSVSWYQQTPGQGLQFLFEYFSETQRNKGNFPGRFSGRQFSNSRSEMNVSTLELGDSALYLCASSLDDSRSGNTIYFGEGSWLTVV.